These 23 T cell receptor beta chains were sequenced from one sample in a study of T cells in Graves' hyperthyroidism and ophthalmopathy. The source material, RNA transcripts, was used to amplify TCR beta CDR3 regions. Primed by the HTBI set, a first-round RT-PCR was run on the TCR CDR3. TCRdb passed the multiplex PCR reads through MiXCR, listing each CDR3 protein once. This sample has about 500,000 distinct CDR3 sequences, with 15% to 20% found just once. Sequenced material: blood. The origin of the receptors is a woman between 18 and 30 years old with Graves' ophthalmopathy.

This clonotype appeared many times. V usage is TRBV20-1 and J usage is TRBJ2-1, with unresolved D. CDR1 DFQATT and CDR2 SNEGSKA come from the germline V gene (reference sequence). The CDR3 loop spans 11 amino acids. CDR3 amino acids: CSGRGTDEQFF. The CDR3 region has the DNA TGCAGCGGCCGAGGCACGGATGAGCAGTTCTTC.

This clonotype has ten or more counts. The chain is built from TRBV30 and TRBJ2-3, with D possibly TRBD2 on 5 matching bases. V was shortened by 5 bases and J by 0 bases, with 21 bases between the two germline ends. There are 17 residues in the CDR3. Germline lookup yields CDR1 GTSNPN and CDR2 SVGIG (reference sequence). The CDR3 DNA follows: TGTGCCTGGGGCCGGGGTACGGCAGGACCAAGCACAGATACGCAGTATTTT. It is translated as CAWGRGTAGPSTDTQYF.

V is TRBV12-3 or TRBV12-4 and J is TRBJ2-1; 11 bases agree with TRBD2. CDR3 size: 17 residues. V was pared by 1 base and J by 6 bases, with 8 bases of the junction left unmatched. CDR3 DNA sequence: TGTGCCAGCAGTTTAGGACTAGCGGGGATTCTTCCCAATGAGCAGTTCTTC. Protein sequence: CASSLGLAGILPNEQFF.

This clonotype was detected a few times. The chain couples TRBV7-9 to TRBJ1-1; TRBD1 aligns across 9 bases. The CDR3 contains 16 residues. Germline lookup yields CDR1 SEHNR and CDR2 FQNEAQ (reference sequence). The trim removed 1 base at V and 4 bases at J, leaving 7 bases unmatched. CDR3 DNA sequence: TGTGCCAGCAGCTTAGGGTCGGGGACAGGGATCACTGAAGCTTTCTTT. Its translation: CASSLGSGTGITEAFF.

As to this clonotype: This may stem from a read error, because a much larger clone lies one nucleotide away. Written as DNA, the CDR3 is TGTGCCAGCAGTGAAGCAGTGACAGGGGAGAGCGAGCAGTACTTC. It yields the protein CASSEAVTGESEQYF. The chain couples TRBV6-1 to TRBJ2-7; 8 bases align to TRBD1. Germline V gene data show CDR1 as MNHNS and CDR2 as SASEGT. The CDR3 consists of 15 residues. V lost 0 bases, J lost 6 bases, and 7 bases stayed unmatched.

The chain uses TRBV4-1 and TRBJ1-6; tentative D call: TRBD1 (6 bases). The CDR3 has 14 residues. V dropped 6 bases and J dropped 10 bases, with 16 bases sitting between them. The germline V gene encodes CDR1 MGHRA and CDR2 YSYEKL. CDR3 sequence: CASRPTGNRSPLHF. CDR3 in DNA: TGCGCCAGCAGGCCCACAGGGAATCGGTCACCCCTCCACTTT.

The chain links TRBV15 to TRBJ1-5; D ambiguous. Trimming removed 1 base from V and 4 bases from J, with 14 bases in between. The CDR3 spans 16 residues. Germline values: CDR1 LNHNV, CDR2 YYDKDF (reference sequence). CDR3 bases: TGTGCCACCAGCAGAGGGGGAGGTAGGGTTAATCAGCCCCAGCATTTT. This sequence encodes CATSRGGGRVNQPQHF. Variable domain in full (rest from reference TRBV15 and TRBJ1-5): DAMVIQNPRYQVTQFGKPVTLSCSQTLNHNVMYWYQQKSSQAPKLLFHYYDKDFNNEADTPDNFQSRRPNTSFCFLDIRSPGLGDTAMYLCATSRGGGRVNQPQHFGDGTRLSIL.

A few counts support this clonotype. CDR3 sequence reads: CASSSQGSRNSQYF. CDR3 nucleotides: TGTGCCAGCAGTTCACAGGGGTCGAGGAACAGCCAGTACTTC. The rearrangement uses TRBV28 and TRBJ2-5; 7 bases fit TRBD1. Germline V gene lookup returns CDR1 MDHEN and CDR2 SYDVKM. The ends lost 4 bases at V and 10 bases at J; junction bases unmatched: 12. This CDR3 has 14 amino acids.

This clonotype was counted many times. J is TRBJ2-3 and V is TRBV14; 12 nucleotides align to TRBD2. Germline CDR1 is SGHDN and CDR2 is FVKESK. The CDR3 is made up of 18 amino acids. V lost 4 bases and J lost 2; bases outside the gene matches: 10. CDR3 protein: CASSRLRLAGVDTDTQYF. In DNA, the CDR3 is TGTGCCAGCAGCCGATTAAGACTAGCGGGAGTCGACACAGATACGCAGTATTTT.

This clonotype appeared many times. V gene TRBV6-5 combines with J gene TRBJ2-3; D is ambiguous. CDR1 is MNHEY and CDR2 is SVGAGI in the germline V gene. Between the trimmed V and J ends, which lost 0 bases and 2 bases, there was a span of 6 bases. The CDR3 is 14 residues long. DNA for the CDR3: TGTGCCAGCAGTTACTCCGACGTCACAGATACGCAGTATTTT. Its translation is CASSYSDVTDTQYF.

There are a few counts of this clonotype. The CDR3 DNA reads as TGTGCCAGCAGCTTCAGGCGGTCAGCGGGAGGTTTCAATGAGCAGTTCTTC. The encoded protein is CASSFRRSAGGFNEQFF. V is TRBV9 and J is TRBJ2-1; 9 bases are a match to TRBD2. With 4 bases clipped from V and 6 bases from J, the junction kept 14 bases outside the gene matches. In germline, CDR1 is SGDLS, CDR2 YYNGEE. The CDR3 spans 17 residues.

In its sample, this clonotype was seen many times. Written as DNA, the CDR3 is TGTGCCAGCAGTTTATTGGGCTCCGAGCAGTACTTC. This codes for CASSLLGSEQYF. V gene TRBV27 combines with J gene TRBJ2-7; D not resolved. The V end lost 1 base, the J end lost 6 bases, and 7 bases lay between the germline ends. The germline V gene encodes CDR1 MNHEY and CDR2 SMNVEV (reference sequence). The CDR3 is 12 residues long.

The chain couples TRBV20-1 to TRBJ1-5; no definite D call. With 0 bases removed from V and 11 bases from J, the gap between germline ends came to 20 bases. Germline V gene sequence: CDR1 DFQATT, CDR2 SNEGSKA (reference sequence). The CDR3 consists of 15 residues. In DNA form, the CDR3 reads TGCAGTGCTAGAGATCGGGCGGTCTTAAATGGGGCCCAGCATTTT. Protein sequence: CSARDRAVLNGAQHF.

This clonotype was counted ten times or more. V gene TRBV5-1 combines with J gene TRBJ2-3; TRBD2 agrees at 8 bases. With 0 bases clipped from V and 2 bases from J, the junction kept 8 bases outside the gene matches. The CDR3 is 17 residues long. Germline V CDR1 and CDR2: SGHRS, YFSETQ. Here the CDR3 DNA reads TGCGCCAGCAGCTTGGCCGGGGCGGGAGGTGTCACAGATACGCAGTATTTT. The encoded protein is CASSLAGAGGVTDTQYF. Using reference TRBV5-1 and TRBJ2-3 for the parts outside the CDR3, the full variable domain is KAGVTQTPRYLIKTRGQQVTLSCSPISGHRSVSWYQQTPGQGLQFLFEYFSETQRNKGNFPGRFSGRQFSNSRSEMNVSTLELGDSALYLCASSLAGAGGVTDTQYFGPGTRLTVL.

The CDR3 loop reads CASGRGQSPYGYTF. The CDR3 nucleotides are TGTGCTAGTGGCCGGGGACAGAGCCCATATGGCTACACCTTC. The chain recombines TRBV12-5 with TRBJ1-2; TRBD1 matches 7 bases. CDR3 length: 14 amino acids. Germline V gene lookup returns CDR1 LGHNT and CDR2 FRNRAP. V lost 6 bases to trimming and J lost 5 bases; unmatched junction nucleotides: 9.

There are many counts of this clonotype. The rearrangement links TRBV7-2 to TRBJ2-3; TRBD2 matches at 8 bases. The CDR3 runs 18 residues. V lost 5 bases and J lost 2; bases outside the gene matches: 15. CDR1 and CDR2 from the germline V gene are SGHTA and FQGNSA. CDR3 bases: TGTGCCAGCAGCCCAGCCGCCAGAGGTAGCGGGATCACAGATACGCAGTATTTT. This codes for CASSPAARGSGITDTQYF.

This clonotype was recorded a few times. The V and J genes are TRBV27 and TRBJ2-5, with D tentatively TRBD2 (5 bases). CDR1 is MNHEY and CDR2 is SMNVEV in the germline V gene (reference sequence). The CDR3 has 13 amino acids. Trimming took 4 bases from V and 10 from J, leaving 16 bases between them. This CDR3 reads CASSSTGGRDQYF. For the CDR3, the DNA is TGTGCCAGCAGTTCCACCGGAGGAAGGGACCAGTACTTC.

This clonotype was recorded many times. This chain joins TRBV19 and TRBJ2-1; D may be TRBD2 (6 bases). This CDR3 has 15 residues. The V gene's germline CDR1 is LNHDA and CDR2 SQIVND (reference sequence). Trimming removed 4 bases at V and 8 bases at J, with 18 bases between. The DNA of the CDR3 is TGTGCCAGTAGTACGGGGGTCTCCATATGGGATGAGCAGTTCTTC. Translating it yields CASSTGVSIWDEQFF.

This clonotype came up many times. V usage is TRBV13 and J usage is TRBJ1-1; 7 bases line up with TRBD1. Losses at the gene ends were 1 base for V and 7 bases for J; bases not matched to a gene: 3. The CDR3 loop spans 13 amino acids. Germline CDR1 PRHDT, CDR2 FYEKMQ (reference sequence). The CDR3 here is CASSLDRGGEAFF. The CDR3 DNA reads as TGTGCCAGCAGCTTAGACAGGGGCGGTGAAGCTTTCTTT.

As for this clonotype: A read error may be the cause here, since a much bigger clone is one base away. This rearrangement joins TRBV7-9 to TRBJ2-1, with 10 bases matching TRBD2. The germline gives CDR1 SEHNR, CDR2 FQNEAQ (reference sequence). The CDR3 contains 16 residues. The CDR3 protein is CASTPLGAGGSNAQFF. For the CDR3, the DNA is TGTGCCAGCACCCCTCTGGGAGCGGGGGGGTCCAATGCGCAGTTCTTC.

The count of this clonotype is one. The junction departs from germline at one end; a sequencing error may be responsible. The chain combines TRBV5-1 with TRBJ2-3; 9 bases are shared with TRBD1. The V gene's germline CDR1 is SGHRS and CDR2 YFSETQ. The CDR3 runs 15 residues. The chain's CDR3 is CAGSPRDRGTDTQYF. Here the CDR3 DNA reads TGCGCCGGCAGCCCCCGGGACAGGGGCACAGATACGCAGTATTTT.

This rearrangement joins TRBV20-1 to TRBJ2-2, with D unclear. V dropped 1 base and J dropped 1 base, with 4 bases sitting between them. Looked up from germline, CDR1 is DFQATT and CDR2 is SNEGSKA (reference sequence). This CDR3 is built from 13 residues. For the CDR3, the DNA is TGCAGTGCTAGAGGGGAGAACACCGGGGAGCTGTTTTTT. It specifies CSARGENTGELFF.

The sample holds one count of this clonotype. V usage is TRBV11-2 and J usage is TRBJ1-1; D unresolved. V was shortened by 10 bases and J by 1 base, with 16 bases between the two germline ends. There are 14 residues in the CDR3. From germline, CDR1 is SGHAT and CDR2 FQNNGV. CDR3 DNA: TGTGCCACCCCCCTCCGCCAGTGGAACACTGAAGCTTTCTTT. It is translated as CATPLRQWNTEAFF.